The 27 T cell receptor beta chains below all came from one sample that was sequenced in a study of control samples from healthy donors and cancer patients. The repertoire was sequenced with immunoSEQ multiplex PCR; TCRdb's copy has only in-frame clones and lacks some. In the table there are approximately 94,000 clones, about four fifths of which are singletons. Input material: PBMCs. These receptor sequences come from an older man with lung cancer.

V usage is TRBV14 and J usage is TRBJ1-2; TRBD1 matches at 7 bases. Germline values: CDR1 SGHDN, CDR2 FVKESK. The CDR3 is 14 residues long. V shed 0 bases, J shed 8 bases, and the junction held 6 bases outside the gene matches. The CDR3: CASSQDVAGGGYTF. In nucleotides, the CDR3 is TGTGCCAGCAGCCAAGATGTTGCAGGGGGAGGCTACACCTTC.

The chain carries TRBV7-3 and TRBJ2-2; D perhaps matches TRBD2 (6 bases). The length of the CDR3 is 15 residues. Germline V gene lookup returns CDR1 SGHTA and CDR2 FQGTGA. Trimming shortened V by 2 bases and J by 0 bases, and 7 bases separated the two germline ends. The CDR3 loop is CASSLGGANTGELFF. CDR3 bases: TGTGCCAGCAGCTTAGGAGGGGCGAACACCGGGGAGCTGTTTTTT.

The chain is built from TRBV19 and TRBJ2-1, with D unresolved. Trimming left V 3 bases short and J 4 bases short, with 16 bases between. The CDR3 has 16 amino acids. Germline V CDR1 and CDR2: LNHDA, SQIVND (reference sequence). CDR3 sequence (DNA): TGTGCCAGTAGTATTGTGGCGAGGAAAGCTTACAATGAGCAGTTCTTC. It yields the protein CASSIVARKAYNEQFF. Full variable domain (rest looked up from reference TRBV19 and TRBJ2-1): DGGITQSPKYLFRKEGQNVTLSCEQNLNHDAMYWYRQDPGQGLRLIYYSQIVNDFQKGDIAEGYSVSREKKESFPLTVTSAQKNPTAFYLCASSIVARKAYNEQFFGPGTRLTVL.

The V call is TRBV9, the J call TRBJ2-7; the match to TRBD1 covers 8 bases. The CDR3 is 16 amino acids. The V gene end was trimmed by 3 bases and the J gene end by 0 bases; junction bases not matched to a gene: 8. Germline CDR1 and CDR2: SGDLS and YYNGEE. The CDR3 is CASSAGTGLSSYEQYF. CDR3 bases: TGTGCCAGCAGCGCCGGGACAGGTTTGAGCTCCTACGAGCAGTACTTC.

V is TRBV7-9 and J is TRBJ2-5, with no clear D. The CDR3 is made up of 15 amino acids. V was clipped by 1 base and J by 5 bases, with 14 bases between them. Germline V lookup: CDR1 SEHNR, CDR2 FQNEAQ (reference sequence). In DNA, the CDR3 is TGTGCCAGCAGCTTAGGAGGCGCCTTCAGGGAGACCCAGTACTTC. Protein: CASSLGGAFRETQYF.

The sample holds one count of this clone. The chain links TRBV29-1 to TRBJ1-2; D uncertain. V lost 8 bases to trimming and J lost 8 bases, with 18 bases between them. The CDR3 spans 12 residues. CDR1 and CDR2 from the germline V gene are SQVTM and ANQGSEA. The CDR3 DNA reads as TGCAGCTATTTTAGGTCTGTGGAGGGCTACACCTTC. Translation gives CSYFRSVEGYTF. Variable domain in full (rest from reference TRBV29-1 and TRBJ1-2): SAVISQKPSRDICQRGTSLTIQCQVDSQVTMMFWYRQQPGQSLTLIATANQGSEATYESGFVIDKFPISRPNLTFSTLTVSNMSPEDSSIYLCSYFRSVEGYTFGSGTRLTVV.

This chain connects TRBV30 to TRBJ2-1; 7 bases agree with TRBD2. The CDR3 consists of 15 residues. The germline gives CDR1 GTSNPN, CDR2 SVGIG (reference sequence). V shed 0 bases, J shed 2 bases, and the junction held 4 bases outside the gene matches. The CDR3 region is CAWSVRGGPYNEQFF. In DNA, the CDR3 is TGTGCCTGGAGTGTACGGGGAGGGCCCTACAATGAGCAGTTCTTC.

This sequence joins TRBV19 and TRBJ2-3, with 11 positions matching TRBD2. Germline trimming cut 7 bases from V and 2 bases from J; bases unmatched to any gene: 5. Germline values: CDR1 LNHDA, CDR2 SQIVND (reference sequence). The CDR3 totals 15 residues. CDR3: CASMIAGGNTDTQYF. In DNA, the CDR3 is TGTGCCAGTATGATAGCGGGGGGGAACACAGATACGCAGTATTTT.

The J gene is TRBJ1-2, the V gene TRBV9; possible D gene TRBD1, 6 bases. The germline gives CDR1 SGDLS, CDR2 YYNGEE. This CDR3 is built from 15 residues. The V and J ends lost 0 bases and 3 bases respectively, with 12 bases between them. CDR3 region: CASSVAVTGDYGYTF. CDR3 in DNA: TGTGCCAGCAGCGTAGCGGTGACAGGAGACTATGGCTACACCTTC. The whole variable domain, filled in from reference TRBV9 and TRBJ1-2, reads DSGVTQTPKHLITATGQRVTLRCSPRSGDLSVYWYQQSLDQGLQFLIQYYNGEERAKGNILERFSAQQFPDLHSELNLSSLELGDSALYFCASSVAVTGDYGYTFGSGTRLTVV.

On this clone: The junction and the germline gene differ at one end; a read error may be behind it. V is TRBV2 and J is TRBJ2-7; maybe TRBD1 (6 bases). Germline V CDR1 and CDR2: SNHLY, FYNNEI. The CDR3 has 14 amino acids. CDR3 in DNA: TGTGCCAGCAGCGAAGGGGGAGCGGTCGACGGGCAGTACTTC. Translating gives CASSEGGAVDGQYF.

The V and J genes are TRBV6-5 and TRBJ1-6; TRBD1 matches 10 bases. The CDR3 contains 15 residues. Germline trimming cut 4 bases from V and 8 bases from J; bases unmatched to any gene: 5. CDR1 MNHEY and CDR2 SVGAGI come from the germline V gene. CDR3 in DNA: TGTGCCAGCAGTTTCACGACAGGGGGCGATTCACCCCTCCACTTT. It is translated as CASSFTTGGDSPLHF.

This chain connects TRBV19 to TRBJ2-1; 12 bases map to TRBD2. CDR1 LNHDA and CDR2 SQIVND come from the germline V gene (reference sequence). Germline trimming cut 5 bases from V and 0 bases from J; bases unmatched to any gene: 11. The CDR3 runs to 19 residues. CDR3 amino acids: CASSDKLAGGLSSYNEQFF. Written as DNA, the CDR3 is TGTGCCAGTAGTGACAAACTAGCGGGGGGCCTTAGCTCCTACAATGAGCAGTTCTTC.

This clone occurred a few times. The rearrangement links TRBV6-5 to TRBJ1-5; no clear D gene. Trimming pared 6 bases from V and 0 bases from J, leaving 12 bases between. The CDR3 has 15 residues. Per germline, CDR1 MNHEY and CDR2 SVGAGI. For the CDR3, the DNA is TGTGCCAGCAGGGGCAGATCGTATAGCAATCAGCCCCAGCATTTT. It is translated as CASRGRSYSNQPQHF.

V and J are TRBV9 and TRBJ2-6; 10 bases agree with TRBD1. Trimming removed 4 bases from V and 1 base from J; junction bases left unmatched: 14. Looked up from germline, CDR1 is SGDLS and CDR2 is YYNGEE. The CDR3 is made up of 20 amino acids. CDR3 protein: CASSPAWTGGGESGANVLTF. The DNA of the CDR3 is TGTGCCAGCAGCCCGGCGTGGACAGGGGGTGGGGAATCTGGGGCCAACGTCCTGACTTTC.

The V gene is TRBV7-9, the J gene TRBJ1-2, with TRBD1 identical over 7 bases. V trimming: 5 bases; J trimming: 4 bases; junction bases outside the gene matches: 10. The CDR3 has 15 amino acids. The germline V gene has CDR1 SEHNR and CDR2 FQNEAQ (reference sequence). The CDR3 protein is CASSSPQGQGYGYTF. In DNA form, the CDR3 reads TGTGCCAGCAGCAGCCCACAGGGGCAGGGCTATGGCTACACCTTC.

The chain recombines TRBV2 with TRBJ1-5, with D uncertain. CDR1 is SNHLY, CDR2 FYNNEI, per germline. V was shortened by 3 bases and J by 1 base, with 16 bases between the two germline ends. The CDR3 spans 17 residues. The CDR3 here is CASSEGTAVLSNQPQHF. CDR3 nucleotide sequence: TGTGCCAGCAGTGAGGGAACGGCGGTTCTGAGCAATCAGCCCCAGCATTTT.

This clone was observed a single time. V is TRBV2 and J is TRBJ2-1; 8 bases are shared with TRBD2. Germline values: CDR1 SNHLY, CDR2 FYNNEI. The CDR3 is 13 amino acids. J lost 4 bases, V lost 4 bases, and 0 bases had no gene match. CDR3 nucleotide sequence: TGTGCCAGCAGTGCGGGGGGGTACAATGAGCAGTTCTTC. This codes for CASSAGGYNEQFF.

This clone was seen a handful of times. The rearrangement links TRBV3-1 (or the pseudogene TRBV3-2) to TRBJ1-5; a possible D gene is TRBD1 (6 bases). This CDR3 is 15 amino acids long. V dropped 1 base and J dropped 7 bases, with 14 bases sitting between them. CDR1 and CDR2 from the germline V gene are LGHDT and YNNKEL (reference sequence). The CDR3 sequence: CASSQGQQGSQPQHF. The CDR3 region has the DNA TGTGCCAGCAGCCAAGGGCAACAGGGTTCGCAGCCCCAGCATTTT.

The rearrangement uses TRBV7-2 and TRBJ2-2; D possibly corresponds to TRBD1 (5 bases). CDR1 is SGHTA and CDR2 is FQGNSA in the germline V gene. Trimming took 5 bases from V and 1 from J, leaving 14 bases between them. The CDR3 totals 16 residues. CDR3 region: CASSPLGRENTGELFF. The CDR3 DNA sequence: TGTGCCAGCAGCCCCTTGGGCAGGGAGAACACCGGGGAGCTGTTTTTT.

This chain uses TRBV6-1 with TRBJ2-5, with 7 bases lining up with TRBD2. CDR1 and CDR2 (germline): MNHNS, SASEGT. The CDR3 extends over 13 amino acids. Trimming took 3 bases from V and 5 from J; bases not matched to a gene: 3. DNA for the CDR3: TGTGCCAGCAGTGACGCCGGGGGGGAGACCCAGTACTTC. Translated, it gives CASSDAGGETQYF.

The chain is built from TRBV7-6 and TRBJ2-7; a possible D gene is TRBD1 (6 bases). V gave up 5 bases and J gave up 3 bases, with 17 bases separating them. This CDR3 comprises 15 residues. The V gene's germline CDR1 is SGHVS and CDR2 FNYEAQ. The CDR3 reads CASSRAARDNYEQYF. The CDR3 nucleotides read TGTGCCAGCAGCAGAGCGGCCCGGGACAACTACGAGCAGTACTTC.

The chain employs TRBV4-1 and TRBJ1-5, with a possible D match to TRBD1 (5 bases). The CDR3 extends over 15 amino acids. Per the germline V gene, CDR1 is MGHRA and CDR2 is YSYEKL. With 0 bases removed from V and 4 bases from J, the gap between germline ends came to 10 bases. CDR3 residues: CASSQEGVRNQPQHF. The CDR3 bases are TGCGCCAGCAGCCAAGAGGGGGTGAGGAATCAGCCCCAGCATTTT.

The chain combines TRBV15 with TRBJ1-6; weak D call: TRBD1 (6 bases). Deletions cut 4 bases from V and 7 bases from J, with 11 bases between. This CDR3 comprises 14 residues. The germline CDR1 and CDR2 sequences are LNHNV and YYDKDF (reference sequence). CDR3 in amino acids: CATSTDSGNSPLHF. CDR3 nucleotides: TGTGCCACCAGCACGGACAGCGGAAATTCACCCCTCCACTTT. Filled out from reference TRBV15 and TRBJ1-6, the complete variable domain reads DAMVIQNPRYQVTQFGKPVTLSCSQTLNHNVMYWYQQKSSQAPKLLFHYYDKDFNNEADTPDNFQSRRPNTSFCFLDIRSPGLGDTAMYLCATSTDSGNSPLHFGNGTRLTVT.

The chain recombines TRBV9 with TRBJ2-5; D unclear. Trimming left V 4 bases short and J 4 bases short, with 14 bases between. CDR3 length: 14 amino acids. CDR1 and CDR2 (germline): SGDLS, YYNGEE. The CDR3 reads CASSLGPNPETQYF. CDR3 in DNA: TGTGCCAGCAGCCTAGGACCCAACCCAGAGACCCAGTACTTC.

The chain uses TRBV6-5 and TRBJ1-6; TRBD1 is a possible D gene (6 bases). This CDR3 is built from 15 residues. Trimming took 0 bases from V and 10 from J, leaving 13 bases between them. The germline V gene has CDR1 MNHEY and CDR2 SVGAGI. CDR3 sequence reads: CASSYSSTGNSPLHF. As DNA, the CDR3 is TGTGCCAGCAGTTACTCCTCAACAGGGAACTCACCCCTCCACTTT.

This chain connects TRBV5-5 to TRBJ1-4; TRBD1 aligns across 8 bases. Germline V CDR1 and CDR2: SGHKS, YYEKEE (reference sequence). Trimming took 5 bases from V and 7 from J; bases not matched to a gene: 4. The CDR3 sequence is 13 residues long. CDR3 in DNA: TGTGCCAGCAGTAACAGGGGGTTTGAAAAACTGTTTTTT. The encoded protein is CASSNRGFEKLFF.

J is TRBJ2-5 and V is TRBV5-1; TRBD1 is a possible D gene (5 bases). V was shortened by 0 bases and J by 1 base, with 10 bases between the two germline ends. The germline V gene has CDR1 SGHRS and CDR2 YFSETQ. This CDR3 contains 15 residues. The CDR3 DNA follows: TGCGCCAGCAGCTTGGATGGACAACTCCAAGAGACCCAGTACTTC. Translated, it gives CASSLDGQLQETQYF.